A selection of T cell receptor beta chains follows, all from one sample in a study of response to subunit inactivated influenza vaccine. Via MiXCR, TCRdb re-called the RT-PCR reads, giving one row per CDR3 protein. The table lists approximately 500,000 distinct CDR3 sequences, under 30% of them singletons. The data also belong to a second study, concerning T cells expressing NK-cell markers.

This sample comprised CD4+ T cells sorted from PBMCs, obtained about 12 days after vaccination. The receptors derive from a middle-aged man who received an inactivated influenza vaccine. Each CDR3 is given with its conserved first and last residue. The D gene is left open where the match is weak. Clone sizes are given selectively: once, few, many, or a class where the clone is expanded.

>TRBJ2-1|TRBD2|TRBV5-1|NA
CASSGTSGGIYEQFF
TGCGCCAGCAGCGGTACTAGCGGGGGGATCTATGAGCAGTTCTTC
>TRBJ2-5|NA|TRBV20-1|few
CSARGGASVQETQYF
TGCAGTGCTAGGGGGGGGGCTAGCGTCCAAGAGACCCAGTACTTC
>TRBJ2-1|NA|TRBV7-9|few
CASSLDISYNEQFF
TGTGCCAGCAGCTTAGACATTTCTTACAATGAGCAGTTCTTC
>TRBJ2-7|NA|TRBV3-1|few
CASSLDASRREQYF
TGTGCCAGCAGTTTGGACGCCTCACGGCGCGAGCAGTACTTC
>TRBJ2-5|TRBD1|TRBV15|NA
CATSRDIGQGGQGTQYF
TGTGCCACCAGCAGAGATATAGGACAGGGAGGACAAGGGACCCAGTACTTC
>TRBJ2-7|NA|TRBV12-3/TRBV12-4|NA
CASSWGGQSYEQYF
TGTGCCAGCAGTTGGGGGGGACAGTCCTACGAGCAGTACTTC
>TRBJ2-1|NA|TRBV11-1|few
CASSNPTGPDNEQFF
TGTGCCAGCAGCAACCCGACTGGACCAGACAATGAGCAGTTCTTC
>TRBJ1-5|NA|TRBV12-2|NA
CASRLDGDRVFQPQHF
TGTGCAAGTCGCTTAGATGGGGACAGGGTCTTTCAGCCCCAGCATTTT
>TRBJ1-1|NA|TRBV7-9|few
CASSRGIRGGSEAFF
TGTGCCAGCAGCCGGGGCATCAGGGGAGGGTCTGAAGCTTTCTTT
>TRBJ2-1|TRBD2|TRBV28|NA
CASSPIGTSGYNEQFF
TGTGCCAGCAGCCCTATCGGGACTAGCGGGTACAATGAGCAGTTCTTC
>TRBJ2-4|NA|TRBV29-1|few
CSYLQGSKNIQYF
TGCAGCTATTTACAGGGTTCCAAAAACATTCAGTACTTC
>TRBJ1-1|NA|TRBV12-3/TRBV12-4|NA
CASSPEAGTEAFF
TGTGCCAGCAGCCCCGAGGCTGGGACTGAAGCTTTCTTT
>TRBJ1-5|NA|TRBV20-1|NA
CSARESLGNQPQHF
TGCAGTGCTAGAGAGTCCCTCGGCAATCAGCCCCAGCATTTT
>TRBJ2-7|NA|TRBV7-2|NA
CASSEGSISAYEQYF
TGTGCCAGCAGCGAAGGGAGTATCTCTGCCTACGAGCAGTACTTC
>TRBJ2-1|NA|TRBV5-1|few
CASSPGGGYGINEQFF
TGCGCCAGCAGCCCCGGTGGGGGTTATGGTATCAATGAGCAGTTCTTC
>TRBJ2-7|TRBD1|TRBV2|NA
CASSGGQAAYEQYF
TGTGCCAGCAGTGGGGGACAGGCGGCGTACGAGCAGTACTTC
>TRBJ2-5|NA|TRBV6-2/TRBV6-3|NA
CASGTSETQYF
TGTGCCAGCGGGACTTCGGAGACCCAGTACTTC
>TRBJ1-2|TRBD1|TRBV6-5|few
CASSSRQGMANGYTF
TGTGCCAGCAGTTCCCGACAGGGGATGGCGAATGGCTACACCTTC
>TRBJ2-7|TRBD1|TRBV7-8|NA
CASSLAVGQGSYEQYF
TGTGCCAGCAGCTTAGCCGTGGGACAGGGTTCCTACGAGCAGTACTTC
>TRBJ1-2|NA|TRBV5-6|few
CASSSPRVAGGYTF
TGTGCCAGCAGCTCCCCCCGGGTAGCGGGGGGCTACACCTTC
>TRBJ1-1|NA|TRBV20-1|few
CSATVRDKNTEAFF
TGCAGTGCCACTGTCCGGGACAAGAACACTGAAGCTTTCTTT
>TRBJ1-5|NA|TRBV5-8|NA
CASRPGRGQPQHF
TGTGCCAGCCGACCAGGGAGGGGACAGCCCCAGCATTTT
>TRBJ2-1|TRBD2|TRBV20-1|few
CSARDGTRGRWDNEQFF
TGCAGTGCTAGAGATGGCACCCGCGGGAGATGGGACAATGAGCAGTTCTTC
>TRBJ2-3|TRBD1|TRBV7-7|few
CASSKGQGVFRDTQYF
TGTGCCAGCAGTAAAGGACAGGGGGTATTTAGAGATACGCAGTATTTT
>TRBJ2-4|TRBD1|TRBV4-1|few
CASSPGQLAKNIQYF
TGCGCCAGCAGCCCGGGACAGCTAGCCAAAAACATTCAGTACTTC
>TRBJ1-6|TRBD1|TRBV7-2|few
CASSLGGGQGHSPLHF
TGTGCCAGCAGCTTAGGAGGAGGACAGGGTCATTCACCCCTCCACTTT
>TRBJ2-5|NA|TRBV20-1|NA
CSARDRRRAETQYF
TGCAGTGCTAGAGATCGCCGGAGGGCAGAGACCCAGTACTTC
>TRBJ2-4|TRBD1|TRBV20-1|NA
CSARGTGDSKNIQYF
TGCAGTGCTAGAGGGACAGGGGACTCCAAAAACATTCAGTACTTC
>TRBJ2-2|NA|TRBV5-5|NA
CASSLVGTSNTGELFF
TGTGCCAGCAGCTTGGTAGGGACATCGAACACCGGGGAGCTGTTTTTT
>TRBJ2-4|NA|TRBV6-2/TRBV6-3|NA
CASSPTAFKNIQYF
TGTGCCAGCAGCCCTACAGCTTTCAAAAACATTCAGTACTTC
>TRBJ2-4|NA|TRBV20-1|few
CSARDDGLAKNIQYF
TGCAGTGCTAGAGATGACGGTTTAGCCAAAAACATTCAGTACTTC
>TRBJ1-1|NA|TRBV29-1|few
CSAGAVGNTEAFF
TGCAGCGCAGGGGCGGTGGGGAACACTGAAGCTTTCTTT
>TRBJ1-5|NA|TRBV5-1|many
CASTSGRRNQPQHF
TGCGCCAGCACCTCGGGAAGGAGGAATCAGCCCCAGCATTTT
>TRBJ1-6|NA|TRBV12-3/TRBV12-4|few
CASSLSANGNSPLHF
TGTGCCAGCAGTTTAAGTGCGAATGGCAATTCACCCCTCCACTTT
>TRBJ2-7|NA|TRBV5-1|NA
CASSSTGHSYEQYF
TGCGCCAGCAGCTCTACCGGACATTCCTACGAGCAGTACTTC
>TRBJ2-7|NA|TRBV6-2/TRBV6-3|NA
CASSYGGVAYEQYF
TGTGCCAGCAGTTACGGTGGGGTGGCCTACGAGCAGTACTTC
>TRBJ2-5|NA|TRBV11-2|NA
CASSLGRFGTQYF
TGTGCCAGCAGCTTAGGCAGGTTTGGGACCCAGTACTTC
>TRBJ1-6|TRBD1|TRBV20-1|NA
CSASGTVNSPLHF
TGCAGTGCTTCCGGGACAGTTAATTCACCCCTCCACTTT
>TRBJ2-7|TRBD1|TRBV7-2|NA
CASSLATGVHEQYF
TGTGCCAGCAGCTTAGCGACAGGGGTCCACGAGCAGTACTTC
>TRBJ2-7|NA|TRBV6-1|NA
CASTGPIGYEQYF
TGTGCCAGTACAGGGCCTATAGGCTACGAGCAGTACTTC
>TRBJ2-7|TRBD2|TRBV12-3/TRBV12-4|few
CASSSSGGSYEQYF
TGTGCCAGCAGTAGTTCGGGAGGCTCCTACGAGCAGTACTTC
>TRBJ2-3|NA|TRBV7-2|NA
CASSQRGDTQYF
TGTGCCAGCAGCCAACGAGGGGATACGCAGTATTTT
>TRBJ1-5|NA|TRBV4-2|few
CASSQGGGQPQHF
TGTGCCAGCAGCCAAGGAGGGGGTCAGCCCCAGCATTTT
>TRBJ1-2|NA|TRBV12-3/TRBV12-4|few
CASSLRGVDYGYTF
TGTGCCAGCAGTTTACGTGGGGTTGACTATGGCTACACCTTC
>TRBJ1-5|NA|TRBV7-9|few
CASSLGEGSNQPQHF
TGTGCCAGCAGCTTAGGGGAGGGTAGCAATCAGCCCCAGCATTTT
>TRBJ1-1|NA|TRBV20-1|NA
CSARVQSTNTEAFF
TGCAGTGCTAGAGTGCAGTCGACGAACACTGAAGCTTTCTTT
>TRBJ1-1|TRBD1|TRBV5-6|NA
CASSLAQQGVGTEAFF
TGTGCCAGCAGCTTGGCCCAACAGGGGGTCGGCACTGAAGCTTTCTTT
>TRBJ2-2|NA|TRBV10-3|NA
CAISDQGGTTGELFF
TGTGCCATCAGTGATCAGGGGGGGACCACCGGGGAGCTGTTTTTT
>TRBJ2-7|NA|TRBV5-1|NA
CASSLAGATHEQYF
TGCGCCAGCAGCTTGGCCGGGGCGACACACGAGCAGTACTTC
>TRBJ2-1|TRBD1|TRBV3-1|many
CASSHGTADNEQFF
TGTGCCAGCAGCCACGGGACAGCTGACAATGAGCAGTTCTTC
>TRBJ2-5|NA|TRBV12-3/TRBV12-4|NA
CASSPGTIQETQYF
TGTGCCAGCAGTCCCGGGACAATCCAAGAGACCCAGTACTTC
>TRBJ2-2|TRBD2|TRBV14|NA
CASSLAGLSSNTGELFF
TGTGCCAGCAGCCTAGCGGGACTAAGTTCAAACACCGGGGAGCTGTTTTTT
>TRBJ2-2|TRBD1|TRBV3-1|few
CASNDRGRTGELFF
TGTGCCAGCAACGACAGGGGTCGAACCGGGGAGCTGTTTTTT
>TRBJ2-1|TRBD2|TRBV2|NA
CASSDHRTSGYNEQFF
TGTGCCAGCAGTGATCATCGGACTAGCGGTTACAATGAGCAGTTCTTC
>TRBJ2-7|TRBD2|TRBV6-5|few
CASSYTQLARGYEQYF
TGTGCCAGCAGTTACACCCAACTAGCGAGAGGTTACGAGCAGTACTTC
>TRBJ2-1|NA|TRBV24-1|few
CATSGRGYNEQFF
TGTGCCACCAGTGGGCGGGGCTACAATGAGCAGTTCTTC
>TRBJ2-6|NA|TRBV7-9|NA
CASASGAGANVLTF
TGTGCCAGCGCCTCTGGGGCTGGGGCCAACGTCCTGACTTTC
>TRBJ2-4|NA|TRBV12-3/TRBV12-4|NA
CASSFRRNIQYF
TGTGCCAGCAGTTTCAGGCGGAACATTCAGTACTTC
>TRBJ2-7|NA|TRBV11-2|few
CASSLGANEQYF
TGTGCCAGCAGCTTAGGGGCGAACGAGCAGTACTTC
>TRBJ2-3|NA|TRBV3-1|NA
CASSQDAGSGYTQYF
TGTGCCAGCAGCCAAGATGCAGGGAGTGGTTATACGCAGTATTTT